One sample yielded the 6 T cell receptor beta chains listed below, sequenced in a study of cytomegalovirus exposure and HLA in healthy donors. Amplification used 60 Vbeta primers and 13 Jbeta primers. The table came from immunoSEQ multiplex PCR; TCRdb's copy has only in-frame clones and leaves some out. The sample holds 100,000 to 150,000 clones, roughly 80% seen once. Sequenced: PBMCs. These receptors originate from a male donor in good health and CMV-seronegative.

The J gene is TRBJ1-6, the V gene TRBV7-2; 9 positions match TRBD1. The V segment lost 5 bases and the J segment 4 bases; nucleotides outside the gene matches: 6. Germline CDR1 reads SGHTA; CDR2 reads FQGNSA. CDR3 length equals 16 residues. CDR3: CASSGQGTVYNSPLHF. CDR3 DNA: TGTGCCAGCAGCGGACAGGGGACAGTTTATAATTCACCCCTCCACTTT.

J is TRBJ2-1 and V is TRBV4-3; D gene unclear. CDR3 size: 14 residues. Looked up from germline, CDR1 is LGHNA and CDR2 is YSLEER. Trimming stripped 0 bases from V and 6 bases from J, with 9 bases between. CDR3 in amino acids: CASSQEALSNEQFF. In nucleotides, the CDR3 is TGCGCCAGCAGCCAAGAGGCTTTATCCAATGAGCAGTTCTTC.

The rearrangement joins TRBV5-4 to TRBJ2-3; 7 nucleotides match TRBD1. The length of the CDR3 is 15 residues. Germline V CDR1 and CDR2: SGHNT, YYREEE (reference sequence). After removal of 4 bases from V and 3 bases from J, the junction contained 8 bases not matched to a gene. CDR3 in DNA: TGTGCCAGCAGCCCGTACAGGGGAAAAACAGATACGCAGTATTTT. Translated: CASSPYRGKTDTQYF.

There are a few counts of this clone. The chain has TRBV28 and TRBJ1-1; 7 bases agree with TRBD1. The germline CDR1 and CDR2 sequences are MDHEN and SYDVKM. V dropped 4 bases and J dropped 7; count of bases not matched to a gene: 9. The CDR3 totals 14 residues. CDR3 region: CASSYTGVRSEAFF. The CDR3, as DNA: TGTGCCAGCAGTTACACAGGGGTCCGTAGTGAAGCTTTCTTT.

The rearrangement uses TRBV5-1 and TRBJ1-6, with 9 bases matching TRBD1. The CDR3 extends over 14 amino acids. Trimming cost V 6 bases and J 4 bases; bases outside gene matches: 2. CDR1 is SGHRS, CDR2 YFSETQ, per germline. CDR3 protein: CASMTGGYNSPLHF. CDR3 sequence (DNA): TGCGCCAGCATGACAGGGGGTTATAATTCACCCCTCCACTTT. Drawing the rest from reference TRBV5-1 and TRBJ1-6, the complete variable domain is KAGVTQTPRYLIKTRGQQVTLSCSPISGHRSVSWYQQTPGQGLQFLFEYFSETQRNKGNFPGRFSGRQFSNSRSEMNVSTLELGDSALYLCASMTGGYNSPLHFGNGTRLTVT.

The rearrangement links TRBV18 to TRBJ2-2, with D tentatively TRBD2 (6 bases). The CDR3 is made up of 16 amino acids. Trimming cost V 3 bases and J 0 bases, with 11 bases left between them. Germline CDR1 and CDR2: KGHSH and LQKENI. This CDR3 is CASSPVAGSNTGELFF. The CDR3 coding sequence is TGTGCCAGCTCACCTGTTGCGGGATCGAACACCGGGGAGCTGTTTTTT.